The 29 T cell receptor beta chains below come from one sample, sequenced in a study of T cells in Graves' hyperthyroidism and ophthalmopathy. RNA transcripts gave rise to amplified TCR beta CDR3 regions. First-round RT-PCR with HTBI primers amplified the TCR CDR3 region. From the multiplex PCR reads, TCRdb called clonotypes with MiXCR, one entry per CDR3 protein. The top ten clones hold approximately 48% of a sample with hundreds of thousands of distinct CDR3 sequences, just under 20% of them seen once. The source material was blood. The receptor source for this set is a man in his forties with Graves' ophthalmopathy.

In this sample, this clonotype turned up a few times. J is TRBJ2-5 and V is TRBV28, with a weak D call TRBD2 (5 bases). V lost 1 base to trimming and J lost 5 bases, with 14 bases between them. The CDR3 is 15 residues long. Germline lookup yields CDR1 MDHEN and CDR2 SYDVKM. CDR3 amino acids: CASSLSTVGGETQYF. The CDR3 DNA reads TGTGCCAGCAGTTTATCCACCGTAGGCGGGGAGACCCAGTACTTC.

The chain has TRBV19 and TRBJ1-6, with a possible D match to TRBD1 (5 bases). Germline V CDR1 and CDR2: LNHDA, SQIVND (reference sequence). V lost 9 bases to trimming and J lost 8 bases, with 17 bases between them. The CDR3 is made up of 14 amino acids. The CDR3 loop is CASARAGRDSPLHF. In nucleotides, the CDR3 is TGTGCCAGCGCAAGGGCAGGGCGAGATTCACCCCTCCACTTT. The full variable domain, with the rest looked up from reference TRBV19 and TRBJ1-6, is DGGITQSPKYLFRKEGQNVTLSCEQNLNHDAMYWYRQDPGQGLRLIYYSQIVNDFQKGDIAEGYSVSREKKESFPLTVTSAQKNPTAFYLCASARAGRDSPLHFGNGTRLTVT.

There are many counts of this clonotype. J is TRBJ1-1 and V is TRBV5-1; 9 nucleotides align to TRBD1. Trimming removed 3 bases from V and 4 bases from J; junction bases left unmatched: 4. The CDR3 runs to 14 residues. Germline-derived CDR1 and CDR2 are SGHRS and YFSETQ. CDR3 nucleotide sequence: TGCGCCAGCAGCTCACAGGGGGCGCGCACTGAAGCTTTCTTT. Protein: CASSSQGARTEAFF.

This clonotype appeared many times. This chain uses TRBV30 with TRBJ2-2, with no clear D. This CDR3 region has 16 residues. V was shortened by 1 base and J by 1 base, with 13 bases between the two germline ends. From germline, CDR1 is GTSNPN and CDR2 SVGIG (reference sequence). CDR3 coding DNA: TGTGCCTGGAGTGACCTCCTAGACTGGAACACCGGGGAGCTGTTTTTT. As protein: CAWSDLLDWNTGELFF.

Ten or more counts support this clonotype. The genes are TRBV28 and TRBJ1-2; D not resolved. V was pared by 3 bases and J by 6 bases, with 8 bases between. This CDR3 contains 12 residues. Germline-derived CDR1 and CDR2 are MDHEN and SYDVKM. The CDR3 loop reads CASSFRWDGYTF. For the CDR3, the DNA is TGTGCCAGCAGTTTCCGGTGGGATGGCTACACCTTC.

This clonotype was seen repeatedly, ten times or more. The chain joins TRBV4-1 to TRBJ1-2; weak D call: TRBD1 (6 bases). Trimming cost V 0 bases and J 7 bases, with 12 bases left between them. The CDR3 runs 14 residues. Germline V gene sequence: CDR1 MGHRA, CDR2 YSYEKL. This CDR3 reads CASSQDRGDGGYTF. Written as DNA, the CDR3 is TGCGCCAGCAGCCAAGACAGGGGAGATGGTGGCTACACCTTC.

In the case of this clonotype: Sequence at one end of the junction differs from germline and may be a read error. V usage is TRBV7-3 and J usage is TRBJ2-2, with 11 nucleotides matching TRBD2. The CDR3 is 16 residues long. Germline V gives CDR1 SGHTA, CDR2 FQGTGA. DNA of the CDR3: TGTGCCAGCAGCTGGGGACTAGCGGTGAACATCGGGGAGCTGTTTTTT. This sequence encodes CASSWGLAVNIGELFF.

Here the CDR3 reads CASSPTWRNTGELFF. CDR3 sequence (DNA): TGTGCCAGCAGCCCTACTTGGCGCAACACCGGGGAGCTGTTTTTT. V usage is TRBV9 and J usage is TRBJ2-2, with D hard to call. Between the trimmed V and J ends, which lost 4 bases and 2 bases, there was a span of 12 bases. Germline CDR1 SGDLS, CDR2 YYNGEE. The CDR3 is 15 amino acids.

This clonotype was found many times. This chain connects TRBV28 to TRBJ2-3; 14 bases map to TRBD2. This CDR3 is 14 amino acids long. Germline loops: CDR1 MDHEN, CDR2 SYDVKM. J was trimmed by 10 bases and V by 7 bases; bases with no gene match: 7. The CDR3: CASKPGLAGVAQYF. As DNA, the CDR3 is TGTGCCAGCAAGCCGGGACTAGCGGGAGTGGCGCAGTATTTT.

This chain joins TRBV24-1 and TRBJ2-5, with D possibly matching TRBD1 (5 bases). V was trimmed by 7 bases and J by 5 bases, leaving 19 bases between them. The germline V gene has CDR1 KGHDR and CDR2 SFDVKD. CDR3 size: 15 residues. CDR3: CATSVLGDPGETQYF. CDR3 coding DNA: TGTGCCACCAGCGTCTTAGGGGATCCGGGCGAGACCCAGTACTTC.

This clonotype came up many times. The chain carries TRBV5-1 and TRBJ2-5; 9 bases fit TRBD1. With 1 base clipped from V and 4 bases from J, the junction kept 8 bases outside the gene matches. Germline V gene lookup returns CDR1 SGHRS and CDR2 YFSETQ. This CDR3 region has 16 residues. CDR3 DNA: TGCGCCAGCAGCTTGAGCCCGACAGGGGGGAGAGAGACCCAGTACTTC. Its protein is CASSLSPTGGRETQYF.

Concerning this clonotype itself: A read error is possible here, since a much larger clone lies one base away. The chain recombines TRBV10-1 with TRBJ2-1, with D tentatively TRBD1 or TRBD2 (5 bases each). This CDR3 region has 15 residues. The V end was cut by 0 bases, the J end by 10 bases, with 16 bases between. Looked up from germline, CDR1 is WNHNN and CDR2 is SYGVQD (reference sequence). The CDR3 nucleotides read TGCGCCAGCAGTGAGTCCGGGACCCCATCGGGAGAGCAGTTCTTC. This sequence encodes CASSESGTPSGEQFF.

This clonotype was picked up a small number of times. The chain is built from TRBV5-1 and TRBJ2-4; 10 bases are a match to TRBD1. Germline V gene sequence: CDR1 SGHRS, CDR2 YFSETQ. CDR3 length: 16 residues. After removal of 0 bases from V and 6 bases from J, the junction contained 6 bases not matched to a gene. This CDR3 is CASSLAGTGVGNIQYF. In DNA, the CDR3 is TGCGCCAGCAGCTTGGCCGGGACAGGGGTCGGAAACATTCAGTACTTC.

This clonotype was detected only once. The chain uses TRBV6-2 or TRBV6-3 and TRBJ2-3, with D perhaps TRBD2 (5 bases). Germline V gene sequence: CDR1 MNHEY, CDR2 SVGEGT. The germline V and J ends were trimmed by 7 bases and 8 bases, with 13 bases remaining between them. The CDR3 contains 12 residues. CDR3 DNA sequence: TGTGCCAGCACCTCTAGCAGCCTTACGCAGTATTTT. Protein sequence: CASTSSSLTQYF.

This clonotype was seen repeatedly, ten times or more. This chain uses TRBV11-2 with TRBJ2-1; D possibly matches TRBD1 or TRBD2 (5 bases each). This CDR3 contains 15 residues. V was pared by 5 bases and J by 6 bases, with 17 bases between. Germline V lookup: CDR1 SGHAT, CDR2 FQNNGV. CDR3 loop: CASSPEGIITNEQFF. In DNA form, the CDR3 reads TGTGCCAGCAGCCCCGAGGGGATAATAACCAATGAGCAGTTCTTC.

This clonotype has more than one count but fewer than ten. The rearrangement links TRBV4-2 to TRBJ1-1; weak D call: TRBD1 (5 bases). V was clipped by 2 bases and J by 0 bases, with 13 bases between them. This CDR3 is built from 16 residues. CDR1 is LGHNA and CDR2 is YNFKEQ in the germline V gene. The CDR3: CASSQLLTELNTEAFF. For the CDR3, the DNA is TGTGCCAGCAGCCAACTACTGACAGAGTTGAACACTGAAGCTTTCTTT.

This clonotype was observed a few times. The rearrangement links TRBV27 to TRBJ2-3; weak D call: TRBD2 (5 bases). The CDR3 spans 13 residues. Looked up from germline, CDR1 is MNHEY and CDR2 is SMNVEV (reference sequence). With 6 bases removed from V and 1 base from J, the gap between germline ends came to 8 bases. CDR3 nucleotides: TGTGCCAGCAGGCCACTAGGCACAGATACGCAGTATTTT. It specifies CASRPLGTDTQYF.

Of note for this clonotype: With a much larger clone just one base away, this may be a read error. This chain joins TRBV6-5 and TRBJ1-1; tentative D call: TRBD1 (5 bases). The CDR3 length is 16 residues. The germline V gene has CDR1 MNHEY and CDR2 SVGAGI. The CDR3 loop is CASSSPRQPQGTVAFF. The CDR3 DNA reads as TGTGCCAGCAGTTCACCGCGACAGCCCCAGGGCACTGTAGCTTTCTTT.

This clonotype was detected many times. The chain combines TRBV27 with TRBJ2-2; D is ambiguous. V was pared by 5 bases and J by 3 bases, with 13 bases between. This CDR3 is built from 15 residues. Germline lookup yields CDR1 MNHEY and CDR2 SMNVEV (reference sequence). CDR3 sequence (DNA): TGTGCCAGCAGTCCCCAGTGGGCTCACACCGGGGAGCTGTTTTTT. Protein sequence: CASSPQWAHTGELFF.

The V and J genes are TRBV5-1 and TRBJ2-1, with 10 nucleotides matching TRBD1. This CDR3 has 14 amino acids. The junction had 4 bases not matched to a gene; V was cut back by 5 bases and J by 5 bases. The germline V gene has CDR1 SGHRS and CDR2 YFSETQ. The CDR3 coding sequence is TGCGCCAGCAGAGGGACAGGGGTCAACAATGAGCAGTTCTTC. Protein product: CASRGTGVNNEQFF.

This clonotype has at least ten counts. This chain connects TRBV28 to TRBJ2-3; 8 bases are shared with TRBD1. The CDR3 loop spans 15 amino acids. V trimming: 8 bases; J trimming: 0 bases; junction bases outside the gene matches: 7. Germline V gene lookup returns CDR1 MDHEN and CDR2 SYDVKM. CDR3 loop: CASHPRQGSTDTQYF. CDR3 in DNA: TGTGCCAGCCACCCGCGACAGGGGAGCACAGATACGCAGTATTTT.

The chain is built from TRBV9 and TRBJ2-3; 10 bases align to TRBD2. Germline CDR1 reads SGDLS; CDR2 reads YYNGEE. This CDR3 is built from 18 residues. V lost 2 bases, J lost 4 bases, and 13 bases stayed unmatched. CDR3 nucleotide sequence: TGTGCCAGCAGCGTCCATCCCCTTGGGACTAGCGCGGCAGATACGCAGTATTTT. As protein: CASSVHPLGTSAADTQYF. Variable domain in full (rest from reference TRBV9 and TRBJ2-3): DSGVTQTPKHLITATGQRVTLRCSPRSGDLSVYWYQQSLDQGLQFLIQYYNGEERAKGNILERFSAQQFPDLHSELNLSSLELGDSALYFCASSVHPLGTSAADTQYFGPGTRLTVL.

In its sample, this clonotype was seen many times. The rearrangement uses TRBV4-3 and TRBJ2-7, with TRBD2 identical over 13 bases. The germline CDR1 and CDR2 sequences are LGHNA and YSLEER. V gave up 3 bases and J gave up 3 bases; unmatched junction bases: 2. This CDR3 spans 15 amino acids. CDR3 sequence (DNA): TGCGCCAGCAGCCATGGACTAGCGGGAGACTACGAGCAGTACTTC. The encoded protein is CASSHGLAGDYEQYF.

The chain uses TRBV2 and TRBJ2-7; 14 bases line up with TRBD2. Trimming removed 6 bases from V and 4 bases from J; junction bases left unmatched: 8. The CDR3 length is 16 residues. Germline CDR1 reads SNHLY; CDR2 reads FYNNEI. In nucleotides, the CDR3 is TGTGCCAGCAGCCAAGCTGGGACTAGCGGGAGATACGAGCAGTACTTC. This sequence encodes CASSQAGTSGRYEQYF.

The chain links TRBV10-3 to TRBJ2-3, with unresolved D. V was cut by 9 bases and J by 0 bases, with 10 bases left in between. This CDR3 contains 13 residues. Germline V gene data show CDR1 as ENHRY and CDR2 as SYGVKD. For the CDR3, the DNA is TGTGCCATTAACGATAGAAGCACAGATACGCAGTATTTT. Translated: CAINDRSTDTQYF.

This clonotype was observed many times. The chain employs TRBV18 and TRBJ1-1; D uncertain. Germline V CDR1 and CDR2: KGHSH, LQKENI. Deletions cut 3 bases from V and 5 bases from J, with 16 bases between. The CDR3 contains 15 residues. CDR3 sequence reads: CASSPTKQSSTEAFF. The CDR3 coding sequence is TGTGCCAGCTCACCTACGAAACAATCCTCGACTGAAGCTTTCTTT. Together with reference TRBV18 and TRBJ1-1, the CDR3 gives the full variable domain: NAGVMQNPRHLVRRRGQEARLRCSPMKGHSHVYWYRQLPEEGLKFMVYLQKENIIDESGMPKERFSAEFPKEGPSILRIQQVVRGDSAAYFCASSPTKQSSTEAFFGQGTRLTVV.

This clonotype was detected ten times or more. This chain uses TRBV20-1 with TRBJ1-2; D is possibly TRBD1 (6 bases). V lost 0 bases and J lost 4, with 12 bases in between. Germline V gene data show CDR1 as DFQATT and CDR2 as SNEGSKA (reference sequence). The CDR3 sequence is 14 residues long. The CDR3 reads CSARDRGLPYGYTF. The CDR3 region has the DNA TGCAGTGCTAGAGATCGGGGGCTCCCCTATGGCTACACCTTC.

This clonotype was observed at least ten times. This chain connects TRBV28 to TRBJ2-1; 12 bases line up with TRBD2. The CDR3 totals 16 residues. Germline loops: CDR1 MDHEN, CDR2 SYDVKM. Trimming removed 5 bases from V and 5 bases from J; junction bases left unmatched: 7. In nucleotides, the CDR3 is TGTGCCAGCAGTCCCGGGGGGACTAGCGGGCACAATGAGCAGTTCTTC. Translated, it gives CASSPGGTSGHNEQFF.

The rearrangement joins TRBV5-1 to TRBJ2-7; 11 bases match TRBD1. The trim removed 0 bases at V and 7 bases at J, leaving 6 bases unmatched. Germline V gives CDR1 SGHRS, CDR2 YFSETQ. The CDR3 is 15 amino acids. CDR3 protein: CASSLEGQGVGEQYF. The CDR3 region has the DNA TGCGCCAGCAGCTTGGAGGGACAGGGGGTGGGGGAGCAGTACTTC. Drawing the rest from reference TRBV5-1 and TRBJ2-7, the complete variable domain is KAGVTQTPRYLIKTRGQQVTLSCSPISGHRSVSWYQQTPGQGLQFLFEYFSETQRNKGNFPGRFSGRQFSNSRSEMNVSTLELGDSALYLCASSLEGQGVGEQYFGPGTRLTVT.